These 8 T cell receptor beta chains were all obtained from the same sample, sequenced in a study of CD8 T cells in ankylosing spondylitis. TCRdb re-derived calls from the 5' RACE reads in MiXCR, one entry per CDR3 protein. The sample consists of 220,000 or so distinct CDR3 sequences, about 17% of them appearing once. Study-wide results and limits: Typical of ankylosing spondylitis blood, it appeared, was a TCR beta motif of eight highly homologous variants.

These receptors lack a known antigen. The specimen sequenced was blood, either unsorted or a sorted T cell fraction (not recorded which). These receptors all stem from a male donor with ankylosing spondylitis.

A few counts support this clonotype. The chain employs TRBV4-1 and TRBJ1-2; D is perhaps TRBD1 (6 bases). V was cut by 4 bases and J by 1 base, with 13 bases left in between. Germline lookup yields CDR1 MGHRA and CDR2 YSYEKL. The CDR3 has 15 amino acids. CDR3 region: CASSPHRTDNYGYTF. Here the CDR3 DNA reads TGCGCCAGCAGCCCCCACCGGACAGATAACTATGGCTACACCTTC.

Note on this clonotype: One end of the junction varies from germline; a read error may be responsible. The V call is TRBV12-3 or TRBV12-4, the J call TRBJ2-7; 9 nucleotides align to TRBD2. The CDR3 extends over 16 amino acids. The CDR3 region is CVSSPTAASGTYEQYF. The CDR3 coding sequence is TGTGTCAGCAGTCCCACTGCGGCTAGCGGGACCTACGAGCAGTACTTC.

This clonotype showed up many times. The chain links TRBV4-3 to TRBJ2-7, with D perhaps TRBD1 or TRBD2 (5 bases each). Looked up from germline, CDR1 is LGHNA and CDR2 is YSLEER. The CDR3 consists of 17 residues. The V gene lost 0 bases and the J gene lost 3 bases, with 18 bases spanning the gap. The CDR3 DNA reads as TGCGCCAGCAGCCAAGATCAACTAGGTTGGGGGTTCTACGAGCAGTACTTC. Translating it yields CASSQDQLGWGFYEQYF.

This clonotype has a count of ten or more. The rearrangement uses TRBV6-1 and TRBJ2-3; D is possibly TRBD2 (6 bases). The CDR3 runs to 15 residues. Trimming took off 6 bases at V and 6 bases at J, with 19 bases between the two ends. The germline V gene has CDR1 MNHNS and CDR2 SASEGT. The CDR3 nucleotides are TGTGCCAGCAGCCCGGAGGGGCTGGGGTACGATACGCAGTATTTT. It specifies CASSPEGLGYDTQYF.

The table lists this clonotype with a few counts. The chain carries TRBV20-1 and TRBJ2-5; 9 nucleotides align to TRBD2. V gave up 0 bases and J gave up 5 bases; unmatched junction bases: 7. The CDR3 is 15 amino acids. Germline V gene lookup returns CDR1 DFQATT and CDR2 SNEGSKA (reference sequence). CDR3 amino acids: CSARDIRTSVETQYF. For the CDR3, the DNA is TGCAGTGCTAGAGATATCAGGACTAGCGTCGAGACCCAGTACTTC.

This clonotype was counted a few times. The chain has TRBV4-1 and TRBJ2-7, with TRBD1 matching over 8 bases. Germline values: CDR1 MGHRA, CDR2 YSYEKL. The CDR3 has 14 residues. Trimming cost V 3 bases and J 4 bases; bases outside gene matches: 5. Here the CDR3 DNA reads TGCGCCAGCAGCCAGGGACAGGTGGAGTACGAGCAGTACTTC. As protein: CASSQGQVEYEQYF.

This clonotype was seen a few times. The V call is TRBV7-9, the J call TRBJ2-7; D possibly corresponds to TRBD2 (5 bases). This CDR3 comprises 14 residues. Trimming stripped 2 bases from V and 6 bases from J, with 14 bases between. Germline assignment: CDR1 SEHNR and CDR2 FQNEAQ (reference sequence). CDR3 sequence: CASSLRGPSTEQYF. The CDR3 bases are TGTGCCAGCAGCTTAAGAGGGCCTTCGACCGAGCAGTACTTC.

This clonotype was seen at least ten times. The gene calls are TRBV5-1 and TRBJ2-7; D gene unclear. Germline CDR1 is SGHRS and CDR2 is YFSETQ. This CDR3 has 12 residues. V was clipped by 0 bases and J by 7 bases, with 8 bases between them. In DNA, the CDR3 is TGCGCCAGCAGCTTGGAGGGTATTGAGCAGTACTTC. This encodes CASSLEGIEQYF.